These 9 T cell receptor beta chains share one sample of origin, sequenced in a study of T cells in Graves' hyperthyroidism and ophthalmopathy. Template material for amplifying TCR beta CDR3 regions consisted of RNA transcripts. The HTBI primer set was used in a first-round RT-PCR of the TCR CDR3. TCRdb fed the multiplex PCR reads into MiXCR, producing one record per CDR3 protein. The table shows nearly 600,000 distinct CDR3 sequences, with approximately 13% occurring only once. Sequences were obtained from blood. The source is a woman aged 25 to 39 with Graves' hyperthyroidism that later progressed to Graves' ophthalmopathy.

As to this clonotype: A junction boundary mismatches the germline segment, possibly from a read error. This chain uses TRBV7-3 with TRBJ2-2; D unclear. The CDR3 length is 12 residues. Germline assignment: CDR1 SGHTA and CDR2 FQGTGA. CDR3 sequence: CASGFNPGELFF. CDR3 sequence (DNA): TGTGCCAGCGGCTTCAACCCCGGGGAGCTGTTTTTT. The entire variable domain, with the rest obtained from reference TRBV7-3 and TRBJ2-2, is as follows: GAGVSQTPSNKVTEKGKYVELRCDPISGHTALYWYRQSLGQGPEFLIYFQGTGAADDSGLPNDRFFAVRPEGSVSTLKIQRTERGDSAVYLCASGFNPGELFFGEGSRLTVL.

At least ten counts were recorded for this clonotype. The CDR3 coding sequence is TGTGCCAGCAGTTTGAAGGGAAGCTATGGCTACACCTTC. Protein product: CASSLKGSYGYTF. The chain joins TRBV27 to TRBJ1-2; D ambiguous. There are 13 residues in the CDR3. Germline loops: CDR1 MNHEY, CDR2 SMNVEV (reference sequence). Trimming left V 3 bases short and J 4 bases short, with 9 bases between.

Concerning this clonotype: A much bigger clone sits one base away, suggesting this may be a read error. This chain links TRBV29-1 with TRBJ2-5; 8 bases line up with TRBD2. The CDR3 length is 14 residues. Germline CDR1 reads SQVTM; CDR2 reads ANQGSEA. In nucleotides, the CDR3 is TGCAGCGTTGAAGGTAGCGGGACTCAAGGGACCCAGTACTTC. Translated: CSVEGSGTQGTQYF. The complete variable domain, with remaining parts taken from reference TRBV29-1 and TRBJ2-5, reads SAVISQKPSRDICQRGTSLTIQCQVDSQVTMMFWYRQQPGQSLTLIATANQGSEATYESGFVIDKFPISRPNLTFSTLTVSNMSPEDSSIYLCSVEGSGTQGTQYFGPGTRLLVL.

This clonotype has a count of ten or more. The chain is built from TRBV2 and TRBJ1-2; D gene ambiguous. This CDR3 is 14 amino acids long. Germline assignment: CDR1 SNHLY and CDR2 FYNNEI. Trimming took 1 base from V and 5 from J, leaving 11 bases between them. The CDR3 DNA reads as TGTGCCAGCAGTGAAGTGAACAGTGCGTATGGCTACACCTTC. Translation gives CASSEVNSAYGYTF.

This sequence joins TRBV12-3 or TRBV12-4 and TRBJ2-6, with 9 bases aligning to TRBD2. The V gene end was trimmed by 3 bases and the J gene end by 2 bases; junction bases not matched to a gene: 5. The length of the CDR3 is 17 residues. The CDR3 reads CASSFLAGAAGANVLTF. The CDR3 DNA reads TGTGCCAGCAGTTTTTTAGCGGGAGCGGCTGGGGCCAACGTCCTGACTTTC.

This rearrangement joins TRBV6-5 to TRBJ2-7; the match to TRBD2 covers 12 bases. Losses at the gene ends were 0 bases for V and 7 bases for J; bases not matched to a gene: 7. Germline lookup yields CDR1 MNHEY and CDR2 SVGAGI. CDR3 length: 16 residues. The CDR3 nucleotides are TGTGCCAGCAGTTACTCCCCCCTAGCGGGAGGGGGGGAGCAGTACTTC. Protein product: CASSYSPLAGGGEQYF.

The table lists this clonotype with a few counts. This chain connects TRBV20-1 to TRBJ2-7; TRBD2 matches at 12 bases. CDR3 length equals 15 residues. Trimming took 6 bases from V and 0 from J; bases not matched to a gene: 6. Per germline, CDR1 DFQATT and CDR2 SNEGSKA (reference sequence). This CDR3 reads CSAAGTSGSSYEQYF. The CDR3 DNA follows: TGCAGTGCCGCCGGGACTAGCGGGTCCTCCTACGAGCAGTACTTC.

V gene TRBV5-6 combines with J gene TRBJ2-3; D tentatively reads TRBD1 or TRBD2 (5 bases each). Trimming pared 5 bases from V and 2 bases from J, leaving 12 bases between. CDR1 is SGHDT, CDR2 YYEEEE, per germline. This CDR3 has 14 amino acids. For the CDR3, the DNA is TGTGCCAGCAGGAGGGACCTACTCACAGATACGCAGTATTTT. Protein product: CASRRDLLTDTQYF.

Of note for this clonotype: Being one base from a much bigger clone, this may be a read error. The chain joins TRBV6-5 to TRBJ2-1; no clear D. CDR1 is MNHEY, CDR2 SVGAGI, per germline. This CDR3 contains 14 residues. Trimming shortened V by 0 bases and J by 12 bases, and 15 bases separated the two germline ends. This CDR3 is CASSYSRKSDGQFF. CDR3 nucleotides: TGTGCCAGCAGTTACTCGAGGAAGTCAGATGGGCAGTTCTTC.